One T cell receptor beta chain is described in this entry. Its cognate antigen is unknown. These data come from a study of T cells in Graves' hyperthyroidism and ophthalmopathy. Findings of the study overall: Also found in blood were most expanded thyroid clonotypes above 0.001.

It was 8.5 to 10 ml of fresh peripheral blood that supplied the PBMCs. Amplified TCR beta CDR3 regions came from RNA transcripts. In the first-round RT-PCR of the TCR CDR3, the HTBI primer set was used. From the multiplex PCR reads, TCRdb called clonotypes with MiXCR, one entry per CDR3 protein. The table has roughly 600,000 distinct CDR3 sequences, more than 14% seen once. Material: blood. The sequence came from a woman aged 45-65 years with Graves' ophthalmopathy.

CDR3 coding DNA: TGTGCCAGCAGTCGGGACAGGGTTACTGAAGCTTTCTTT. Protein product: CASSRDRVTEAFF. V and J are TRBV28 and TRBJ1-1; 9 nucleotides line up with TRBD1. CDR1 and CDR2 (germline): MDHEN, SYDVKM. The CDR3 length is 13 residues. Trimming cost V 5 bases and J 5 bases; bases outside gene matches: 3. The full variable domain, with the rest looked up from reference TRBV28 and TRBJ1-1, is DVKVTQSSRYLVKRTGEKVFLECVQDMDHENMFWYRQDPGLGLRLIYFSYDVKMKEKGDIPEGYSVSREKKERFSLILESASTNQTSMYLCASSRDRVTEAFFGQGTRLTVV.